The entry that follows covers one T cell receptor beta chain sequence. Its antigen is currently not known. Base quality data are lacking; no much larger clone is found one base away. According to the germline V gene (reference sequence), CDR1 reads SEHNR and CDR2 reads FQNEAQ. Trimming takes 5 bases off V and 4 bases off J; junction bases not matched to a gene: 2. Including the terminal cysteine and phenylalanine, the CDR3 comprises 12 residues. Just CDR3 DNA is preserved here, 36 bases in frame from base 1. The source of the sample is a study of cytomegalovirus exposure and HLA in healthy donors (dated by TCRdb to 2017 to 2019). Background for the entire study: According to an earlier analysis of a few hundred of the donors, some 180 million T cells yielded some 120 million unique TCR beta sequences and 250 to 350 Gb of sequence data. About 300 gigabases of sequencing data and 78 million or so unique TCR sequences were included in an early release covering roughly 700 HLA-typed donors. Several DR-DQ haplotypes were handled as single units for association and clustering because linkage in the cohort was strong. Of the roughly 400 genotyped donors, around 81% fell in the genetic ancestry cluster associated with self-reported Caucasian donors. All discovery cohort repertoires had been generated using a single sequencing platform. To predict cytomegalovirus infection status, the study brought together high-throughput TCR immunosequencing, statistical association of individual TCRs with disease status, and machine learning. The aim of the study was to test whether cataloging public T cell receptors could identify signatures of past pathogen exposure. Both class I and class II loci were covered by HLA typing, at four-digit resolution. Using immunosequencing, the study profiled T cell repertoires from 666 subjects and related those repertoires to cytomegalovirus serostatus. A later analysis re-examined previously published TCR beta repertoires from more than 600 donors and added high-resolution HLA genotyping to investigate patterns of TCR occurrence. On average, roughly 240,000 unique TCR beta nucleotide sequences were sequenced per donor among 398 genotyped donors of the cohort, with 15% to 20% of those sequences being non-productive. Donor age, sex, ethnicity and CMV serostatus were compiled alongside the repertoire data. A later genetic analysis used genome-wide SNP genotypes for about three fifths of the 666 donors, treating that subset as a discovery cohort. In addition to the first cohort of hundreds of subjects, a separate validation cohort of 100 to 150 different subjects was used. Typing coverage differed by locus: A, B, C, DRB1 and DQB1 were typed in roughly 620-630 donors, DQA1 in 500 to 550, DPA1 in around 600, and DPB1 in 450 to 480. Rather than using new phenotypic data, the later analysis identified candidate immune exposures from TCR beta sequences and from how often those sequences occurred across donors. An earlier analysis of roughly 600 of the donors used high-throughput TCR beta sequencing to judge whether each TCR beta V gene segment behaved as functional or pseudogenic. The paper's findings and limits, for the study overall: In a later analysis, 16,951 TCR beta sequences were associated with specific HLA alleles at a false discovery rate of 0.05. Three of the identified cytomegalovirus-associated TCR beta chains were confirmed in vitro to be specific for cytomegalovirus antigens. A later analysis found that TCR association rates varied across HLA loci, with DRB1 alleles showing the most associated TCRs and HLA-C alleles the fewest. The earlier analysis of approximately 540 of the donors excluded over 15 rarely observed V segments, including chromosome 9 orphons, because counts were too low. Because HLA typing was unavailable for some donors at each locus, only the typed subset was used in association tests. Because the 87-base-pair reads could not distinguish some IMGT-functional V segments, including TRBV6-2 and TRBV6-3, those segments were excluded. The classifier was reported to diagnose cytomegalovirus status with high specificity and sensitivity in both the original and validation cohorts. Presence/absence analyses assumed roughly uniform sequencing depth across donors, an assumption that may not hold. The authors suggested that the approach could potentially be generalized to other disease states and immunological phenotypes. In an earlier analysis of under 600 of the donors, most TCR beta V segments were observed in productive rearrangements about 87% or about 30% of the time, broadly matching IMGT annotations. Immune exposure information for the cohort was limited to CMV serostatus. A cluster of highly shared sequence variants was judged likely to be a technical artifact of the sequencing pipeline. Across donors, most TCR sequences were observed very rarely, whereas some public TCRs were present in many individuals. The cohort was sequenced for TCR beta chains only, and without alpha or paired-chain data the features that could be detected were limited. Compared with equally common non-associated chains, HLA-associated TCR beta chains in a later analysis were more clonally expanded and had lower generation probabilities. According to a later analysis, most CMV-associated TCR beta chains appeared to be HLA-restricted, and the HLA associations seemed to be driven largely by CMV exposure. In a later genetic analysis, a missense DCLRE1C variant was associated with V-gene and J-gene trimming of TCR beta chains, and the association was replicated in an independent cohort. Linkage disequilibrium might explain the correlated functional status among segregating V segments, but an unknown experimental factor could not be excluded. According to a later analysis, parvovirus B19, influenza, CMV and Epstein-Barr virus appeared linked to several top co-occurrence clusters. A further reported finding was that TCR beta sequences accurately predicted the HLA-A and HLA-B alleles for most subjects in the first cohort. Assigning TCR associations to individual alleles was difficult when HLA alleles, especially DR and DQ, strongly co-occurred. In a later genetic analysis, fewer N-insertions in productive TCRs were reported among donors in an Asian-associated ancestry cluster than the roughly 700-donor mean. The study listed 164 TCR beta chains as associated with cytomegalovirus.

The method behind the library was the immunoSEQ multiplex PCR assay. A mixture of 60 forward primers for TCR Vbeta segments and 13 reverse primers for TCR Jbeta segments was used in the multiplex PCR. Amplification of the CDR3 region of rearranged TCR beta genes was performed with a multiplex PCR assay on genomic DNA. On the Illumina HiSeq System, the amplified TCR beta libraries were sequenced as 87-base-pair reads. As for the authors' bioinformatics: Across the 600 to 700 repertoires, a later analysis counted 60 million to 90 million unique TCR beta chains, about 10 million of which were shared by at least two donors. A nearest-neighbor algorithm error-corrected the raw reads and collapsed the reads into unique sequences, merging closely related sequences to remove PCR and sequencing errors. CDR3 sequences were aligned to IMGT reference sequences to assign V, D and J gene segments. For a sequence to be retained, a match of at least six nucleotides was required to both a V gene segment and a J gene segment. Rearrangements were called productive when the CDR3 lacked stop codons and stayed in frame with V and J; all others were non-productive. Following IMGT convention, CDR3 was defined as the stretch from the second conserved V-encoded cysteine to the conserved J-encoded phenylalanine. In an earlier analysis of around 570 of the donors, sequences lacking an unambiguous match to a single V gene segment were excluded. An earlier analysis of about 600 of the donors called V segments functional above 56.7% productive rearrangements and segregating when the between-donor standard deviation exceeded 5%. A statistical classification framework was built to diagnose cytomegalovirus status from the catalog of TCR beta chain sequences. In a later analysis, TCR nucleotide sequences were compared against IMGT/GENE-DB human TR gene sequences so that V and J genes could be assigned. A later analysis assigned CDR3 sequences and most-parsimonious VDJ recombination scenarios with the TCRdist pipeline. In a later analysis, every TCR beta chain was defined by the combination of its CDR3 amino acid sequence and its V-gene family, and reads without a unique V-gene family were dropped. To address suspected cross-contamination and a sequencing artifact, a later analysis removed a few hundred highly shared, low-generation-probability nucleotide sequences. A later analysis calculated a clonal expansion index for each public chain from normalized within-repertoire ranks of inferred template counts. Generation probabilities in a later analysis came from a VDJ recombination model fitted to out-of-frame rearrangements, and those results were checked against IGoR. Hypergeometric tests were used in a later analysis to score TCR-TCR, TCR-HLA and TCR-CMV co-occurrence, with a repertoire-size bias correction applied to the TCR pairs. False discovery rates were estimated in a later analysis by permuting HLA or CMV assignments 20 times. In a later analysis, co-occurring TCRs were grouped using DBSCAN, and TCRdist sequence similarity was added for clustering within HLA-allele-positive subsets. Repertoires with fewer than 30,000 or more than 120,000 public chains were left out of co-occurrence clustering, as were about 5 repertoires with anomalous nucleotide sharing. As stored in TCRdb, this immuneACCESS dataset retains in-frame rearrangements with V and J assigned. A fraction of the clones does not appear; measured against another copy, unresolved V genes explain less than half of the discrepancy, and the remainder lacks a known reason. The V and J calls and clone size are taken from that table; D and trimming were inferred from the DNA. The sample records under 200,000 clones, 60% to 85% of which are singletons. Of the sample, around 5.7% falls within the top ten clones.

The cohort consisted of 600 to 750 healthy bone marrow donors. At the time of sampling, all cohort members were nominally healthy, though unrecorded immune exposures were likely present. The donor tested CMV seronegative, placing the donor among the 350 or so seronegative members of the cohort. A peripheral blood sample was collected from each donor, and TCR beta sequencing was performed on peripheral blood mononuclear cells. Genomic DNA extraction from the blood cell samples was performed with the Qiagen DNeasy Blood Extraction Kit. Specimen: PBMCs. The sequence came from a man aged 40-50 years in good health and CMV-seronegative. The rearrangement joined TRBV7-9 to TRBJ2-7; a stretch of 7 junction bases matches TRBD1. This receptor has the CDR3 CASSDRVYEQYF. The DNA is TGTGCCAGCAGCGACAGGGTTTACGAGCAGTACTTC.